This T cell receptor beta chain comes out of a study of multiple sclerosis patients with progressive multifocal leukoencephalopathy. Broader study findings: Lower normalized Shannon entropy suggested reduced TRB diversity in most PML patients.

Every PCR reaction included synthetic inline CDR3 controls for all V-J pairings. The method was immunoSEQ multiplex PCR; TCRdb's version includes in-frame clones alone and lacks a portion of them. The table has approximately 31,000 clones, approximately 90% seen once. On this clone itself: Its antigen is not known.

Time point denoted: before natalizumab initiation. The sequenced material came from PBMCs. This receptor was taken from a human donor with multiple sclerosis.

The CDR3 reads CASSPGSDSYEQYF. CDR3 bases: TGTGCCAGCAGCCCGGGGAGCGACTCCTACGAGCAGTACTTC. The V gene is TRBV11-3, the J gene TRBJ2-7; maybe TRBD2 (5 bases). Per germline, CDR1 SGHNT and CDR2 YENEEA. V lost 5 bases, J lost 0 bases, and 11 bases lay in between. This CDR3 has 14 residues.